This T cell receptor beta chain was identified during a study of blood T cell repertoires in COVID-19. Study in general: Spain, Italy and the United States supplied samples that represented acute and convalescent COVID-19. T cells, B-cell-depleted T cells, or PBMCs supplied cDNA or gDNA.

Clones were read by immunoSEQ multiplex PCR, and TCRdb kept only the in-frame ones, dropping some. The sample holds about 110,000 clones, around 81% seen once. This CDR3 region has 18 residues. Germline lookup yields CDR1 SGHDT and CDR2 YYEEEE. Trimming removed 4 bases at V and 0 bases at J, with 17 bases between. J is TRBJ2-6 and V is TRBV5-6, with D tentatively TRBD1 (6 bases). Sequencing was performed on peripheral blood. The clonotype was recovered from a human donor in a cohort sampled during active or convalescent COVID-19. CDR3 nucleotides: TGTGCCAGCAGCCCGCCAGGGGTCGGGTCCTCTGGGGCCAACGTCCTGACTTTC. It specifies CASSPPGVGSSGANVLTF.